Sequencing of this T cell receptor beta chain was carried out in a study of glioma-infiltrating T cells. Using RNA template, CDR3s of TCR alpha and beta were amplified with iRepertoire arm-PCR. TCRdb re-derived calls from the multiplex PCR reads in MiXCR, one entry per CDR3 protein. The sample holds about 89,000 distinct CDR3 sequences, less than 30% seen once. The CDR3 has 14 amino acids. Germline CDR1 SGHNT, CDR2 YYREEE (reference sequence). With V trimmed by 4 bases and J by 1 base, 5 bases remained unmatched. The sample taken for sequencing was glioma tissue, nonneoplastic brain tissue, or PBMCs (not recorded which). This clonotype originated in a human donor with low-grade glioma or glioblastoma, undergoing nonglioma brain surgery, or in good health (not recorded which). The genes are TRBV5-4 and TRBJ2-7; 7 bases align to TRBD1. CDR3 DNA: TGTGCCAGCAGCGGACGGGACAGATCCTACGAGCAGTACTTC. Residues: CASSGRDRSYEQYF.